Below are 19 T cell receptor beta chains sequenced from a single sample in a study of shared clonotypes between healthy human individuals. TCRdb keeps only in-frame clones here, not all; method: immunoSEQ multiplex PCR. This table holds about 490,000 clones, 70% to 80% found once. The sample taken for sequencing was PBMCs. The receptor set was obtained from a woman in her forties in good health. Some clones in this sample may be carry-over from other donors' samples.

The rearrangement uses TRBV21-1 and TRBJ1-5. TRBV21-1 is classified as a pseudogene. The CDR3 has 15 residues. The CDR3 here is CASRLGQGEGQPQHF. DNA of the CDR3: TGTGCCAGCAGGCTTGGGCAGGGGGAGGGTCAGCCCCAGCATTTT.

This clone was seen only once. In DNA form, the CDR3 reads TGTGCCAGCTTCTCGGGGCAGGATAACTATGGCTACACCTTC. The encoded protein is CASFSGQDNYGYTF. This rearrangement joins TRBV28 to TRBJ1-2, with a possible D match to TRBD1 (5 bases). Germline CDR1 reads MDHEN; CDR2 reads SYDVKM. The CDR3 has 14 residues. Trimming pared 8 bases from V and 1 base from J, leaving 14 bases between.

The chain links TRBV7-2 to TRBJ2-7, with 7 positions matching TRBD2. Germline V gene sequence: CDR1 SGHTA, CDR2 FQGNSA. The CDR3 loop spans 15 amino acids. After removal of 5 bases from V and 6 bases from J, the junction contained 13 bases not matched to a gene. The CDR3 DNA follows: TGTGCCAGCAGCACCCCCGGACTAGGGCGGGGCGAGCAGTACTTC. Protein sequence: CASSTPGLGRGEQYF. The complete variable domain, with remaining parts taken from reference TRBV7-2 and TRBJ2-7, reads GAGVSQSPSNKVTEKGKDVELRCDPISGHTALYWYRQSLGQGLEFLIYFQGNSAPDKSGLPSDRFSAERTGGSVSTLTIQRTQQEDSAVYLCASSTPGLGRGEQYFGPGTRLTVT.

In this sample, this clone turned up once. DNA of the CDR3: TGTGCCAGTAGTATAGGGACTAGACCCTCCTACGAGCAGTACTTC. Residues: CASSIGTRPSYEQYF. The chain links TRBV19 to TRBJ2-7; 7 bases line up with TRBD2. There are 15 residues in the CDR3. J gave up 0 bases and V 1 base, and 3 bases lay outside the gene matches. Germline CDR1 is LNHDA and CDR2 is SQIVND (reference sequence). Based on the CDR3 plus reference TRBV19 and TRBJ2-7, the full variable domain is DGGITQSPKYLFRKEGQNVTLSCEQNLNHDAMYWYRQDPGQGLRLIYYSQIVNDFQKGDIAEGYSVSREKKESFPLTVTSAQKNPTAFYLCASSIGTRPSYEQYFGPGTRLTVT.

This clone was seen a handful of times. The chain employs TRBV28 and TRBJ2-5; TRBD2 agrees at 10 bases. There are 15 residues in the CDR3. Losses at the gene ends were 5 bases for V and 4 bases for J; bases not matched to a gene: 7. Per germline, CDR1 MDHEN and CDR2 SYDVKM. CDR3 sequence (DNA): TGTGCCAGCAGTCCTACTAGCGGGACACGAGAGACCCAGTACTTC. It encodes CASSPTSGTRETQYF.

This sequence joins TRBV7-2 and TRBJ1-5; D uncertain. With 2 bases removed from V and 7 bases from J, the gap between germline ends came to 21 bases. Germline V gene data show CDR1 as SGHTA and CDR2 as FQGNSA. The CDR3 sequence is 17 residues long. In nucleotides, the CDR3 is TGTGCCAGCAGCTTACGGGCGGGAACGGCCATGGGACAGCCCCAGCATTTT. Residues: CASSLRAGTAMGQPQHF. Full variable domain (remainder filled in from reference TRBV7-2 and TRBJ1-5): GAGVSQSPSNKVTEKGKDVELRCDPISGHTALYWYRQSLGQGLEFLIYFQGNSAPDKSGLPSDRFSAERTGGSVSTLTIQRTQQEDSAVYLCASSLRAGTAMGQPQHFGDGTRLSIL.

V and J are TRBV7-6 and TRBJ2-1, with D uncertain. Looked up from germline, CDR1 is SGHVS and CDR2 is FNYEAQ. This CDR3 has 19 residues. Between the trimmed V and J ends, which lost 4 bases and 0 bases, there was a span of 22 bases. The CDR3 DNA is TGTGCCAGCAGCTCGTTTCCTAGTGGTCCCACGAGCTCCTACAATGAGCAGTTCTTC. Its protein product is CASSSFPSGPTSSYNEQFF.

The chain is built from TRBV28 and TRBJ2-7; 9 bases agree with TRBD2. This CDR3 has 14 residues. Germline V gene data show CDR1 as MDHEN and CDR2 as SYDVKM. V dropped 5 bases and J dropped 1; count of bases not matched to a gene: 3. This CDR3 is CASSQAGGSYEQYF. Here the CDR3 DNA reads TGTGCCAGCAGTCAAGCGGGAGGTTCCTACGAGCAGTACTTC.

The chain joins TRBV5-6 to TRBJ2-7; D possibly corresponds to TRBD2 (5 bases). The CDR3 contains 13 residues. Trimming cost V 0 bases and J 5 bases, with 9 bases left between them. CDR1 and CDR2 from the germline V gene are SGHDT and YYEEEE. The CDR3 region has the DNA TGTGCCAGCAGCTTGGAGCGGCGAAACGAGCAGTACTTC. Its protein product is CASSLERRNEQYF.

The rearrangement links TRBV9 to TRBJ2-6, with D possibly being TRBD1 (6 bases). This CDR3 contains 19 residues. V was clipped by 4 bases and J by 1 base, with 21 bases between them. Germline V gene data show CDR1 as SGDLS and CDR2 as YYNGEE. The CDR3 DNA is TGTGCCAGCAGCCCTTGGGTGAGGGACACGACATCTGGGGCCAACGTCCTGACTTTC. Protein: CASSPWVRDTTSGANVLTF.

The gene calls are TRBV5-4 and TRBJ1-4, with 12 bases identical to TRBD1. CDR1 and CDR2 (germline): SGHNT, YYREEE (reference sequence). Trimming cost V 4 bases and J 7 bases; bases outside gene matches: 2. The CDR3 is made up of 14 amino acids. CDR3 DNA sequence: TGTGCCAGCAGCCCGGGACAGGGGGCTGAAAAACTGTTTTTT. Amino acid sequence: CASSPGQGAEKLFF.

This clone has just a few counts. V and J are TRBV9 and TRBJ2-7; D remains ambiguous. CDR3 size: 13 residues. V was pared by 4 bases and J by 1 base, with 9 bases between. Germline V gene sequence: CDR1 SGDLS, CDR2 YYNGEE. CDR3 sequence reads: CASSPPQSYEQYF. CDR3 nucleotide sequence: TGTGCCAGCAGCCCCCCCCAATCCTACGAGCAGTACTTC.

The chain combines TRBV5-3 with TRBJ1-4; 7 nucleotides line up with TRBD1. TRBV5-3 is designated an ORF whose function remains uncertain. J gave up 0 bases and V 0 bases, and 23 bases lay outside the gene matches. The CDR3 length is 23 residues. The CDR3 sequence is CARSLGPGGRLGNQYATNEKLFF. The CDR3 nucleotides are TGTGCCAGAAGCTTGGGGCCAGGGGGGCGACTCGGGAATCAGTATGCAACTAATGAAAAACTGTTTTTT.

The rearrangement links TRBV5-1 to TRBJ2-7, with D perhaps matching TRBD1 or TRBD2 (6 bases each). The CDR3 has 14 amino acids. V lost 0 bases to trimming and J lost 1 base, with 8 bases between them. The germline CDR1 and CDR2 sequences are SGHRS and YFSETQ. In nucleotides, the CDR3 is TGCGCCAGCAGCTTGGAGGGGGGATCCTACGAGCAGTACTTC. Amino acid sequence: CASSLEGGSYEQYF.

The chain joins TRBV2 to TRBJ2-7; TRBD1 might be the D (6 bases). Germline loops: CDR1 SNHLY, CDR2 FYNNEI. CDR3 length: 14 amino acids. Trimming took off 7 bases at V and 3 bases at J, with 16 bases between the two ends. The CDR3 region has the DNA TGTGCCAGCAAATGGGGGCAGGATCACTACGAGCAGTACTTC. Translating gives CASKWGQDHYEQYF.

Notes on this clone: Other DNA variants within this sample encode the same CDR3. This sequence joins TRBV7-3 and TRBJ2-7; tentative D call: TRBD2 (5 bases). In germline, CDR1 is SGHTA, CDR2 FQGTGA. The germline V and J ends were trimmed by 5 bases and 0 bases, with 8 bases remaining between them. The CDR3 length is 13 residues. This CDR3 reads CASSPSGSYEQYF. In DNA form, the CDR3 reads TGTGCCAGCAGCCCGAGCGGCTCCTACGAGCAGTACTTC. Full variable domain (remainder filled in from reference TRBV7-3 and TRBJ2-7): GAGVSQTPSNKVTEKGKYVELRCDPISGHTALYWYRQSLGQGPEFLIYFQGTGAADDSGLPNDRFFAVRPEGSVSTLKIQRTERGDSAVYLCASSPSGSYEQYFGPGTRLTVT.

This clone has only one observation. V usage is TRBV30 and J usage is TRBJ2-1, with 12 positions matching TRBD2. This CDR3 spans 20 amino acids. Losses at the gene ends were 0 bases for V and 0 bases for J; bases not matched to a gene: 12. CDR1 is GTSNPN and CDR2 is SVGIG in the germline V gene (reference sequence). Here the CDR3 DNA reads TGTGCCTGGAGTGTAATTCCCCTAGCGGGAGGGCAAGCCTCCTACAATGAGCAGTTCTTC. This gives the protein CAWSVIPLAGGQASYNEQFF.

This chain connects TRBV11-2 to TRBJ2-1; tentatively, D is TRBD1 (6 bases). The CDR3 sequence is 19 residues long. Trimming stripped 6 bases from V and 4 bases from J, with 28 bases between. Germline CDR1 is SGHAT and CDR2 is FQNNGV. The CDR3 protein is CASRKKTPPTGGMYNEQFF. CDR3 in DNA: TGTGCCAGCAGAAAGAAAACCCCTCCGACAGGAGGTATGTACAATGAGCAGTTCTTC.

The chain carries TRBV10-3 and TRBJ1-2, with D hard to call. Per germline, CDR1 ENHRY and CDR2 SYGVKD. This CDR3 contains 14 residues. Trimming left V 0 bases short and J 8 bases short, with 13 bases between. The CDR3 bases are TGTGCCATCAGTGAGTCGCGGGGATCGTTCGGCTACACCTTC. Its protein is CAISESRGSFGYTF.